The rows below give T cell receptor beta chains drawn from one sample of a study of T-cell reconstitution after alpha-beta-depleted transplantation in children. Each CDR3 protein is one row after TCRdb ran MiXCR on the PCR reads. The data hold fewer than 550,000 distinct CDR3 sequences, with about an eighth observed a single time. Specimen: PBMCs, mostly from graft donor cells, collected 180 days after TCRalphabeta/CD19-depleted stem cell transplant. The receptors originated from a female patient between 2 and 15 years old who had a stem cell transplant for aplastic anemia, so the T cells may come from the graft donor. The CDR3 runs from the conserved cysteine through the conserved F or W. Each record gives: J gene, clone size, V gene, CDR3 protein. Expanded clones are given a class, and other clones once, few, many or no size at all.

>TRBJ2-4|.|TRBV20-1
CSARAPSPPPKNIQYF
>TRBJ2-1|.|TRBV9
CASSPSDSYNEQFF
>TRBJ2-1|.|TRBV20-1
CSASPSAEQFF
>TRBJ2-1|few|TRBV12-3/TRBV12-4
CASSAVSPVSYNEQFF
>TRBJ2-6|few|TRBV15
CATSASPSSGANVLTF
>TRBJ2-5|.|TRBV12-3/TRBV12-4
CASRTSKETQYF
>TRBJ2-7|few|TRBV20-1
CSAWTSGRYEQYF
>TRBJ2-3|.|TRBV20-1
CSAVSGKTPTDTQYF
>TRBJ2-1|.|TRBV20-1
CSARPAGIYNEQFF
>TRBJ2-5|many|TRBV7-2
CASSFSGGLGETQYF
>TRBJ1-1|.|TRBV29-1
CSGGEARNTEAFF
>TRBJ2-7|.|TRBV28
CASSLYSGEGLRQYF
>TRBJ2-7|.|TRBV28
CAAAGLRLEQYF
>TRBJ1-1|few|TRBV28
CASSLRDREVNTEAFF
>TRBJ2-5|few|TRBV18
CASSPHLVQETQYF
>TRBJ1-2|.|TRBV28
CASSSGKRWYGYTF
>TRBJ2-1|.|TRBV29-1
CSVEATGQPTRGQFF
>TRBJ2-3|.|TRBV20-1
CSARGDSYTQYF